A few counts support the clone carrying this T cell receptor (beta chain). The use of a sample-barcoded 5' primer and a J-beta primer mix characterized a second PCR of about 7 to 12 cycles. TCRdb fed the 5' RACE reads into MiXCR, producing one record per CDR3 protein. The table has around 900,000 distinct CDR3 sequences, roughly 51% seen once; the top ten hold about a fifth. This sample was taken from a study of blood T cells in healthy people across ages. The sample taken for sequencing was blood. This TCR came from an older woman in good health.

DNA of the CDR3: TGCAGCGTTGAAGCCTCGACAGGGGGAGGAGGCTACACCTTC. Translating it yields CSVEASTGGGGYTF. This sequence joins TRBV29-1 and TRBJ1-2, with 9 bases lining up with TRBD1. Looked up from germline, CDR1 is SQVTM and CDR2 is ANQGSEA. The junction had 8 bases not matched to a gene; V was cut back by 1 base and J by 8 bases. This CDR3 contains 14 residues.